These 21 T cell receptor beta chains came from one sample sequenced in a study of cytomegalovirus exposure and HLA in healthy donors. Researchers ran the PCR with 60 Vbeta and 13 Jbeta primers. Repertoires were generated with immunoSEQ multiplex PCR, while TCRdb's copy carries only in-frame clones and drops some. The data hold just over 150,000 clones, with about 75% observed a single time. Specimen: PBMCs. The receptor source for this set is a female donor in good health and CMV-seronegative.

J is TRBJ2-3 and V is TRBV30; 8 bases line up with TRBD2. From germline, CDR1 is GTSNPN and CDR2 SVGIG (reference sequence). The CDR3 covers 15 residues. V lost 0 bases to trimming and J lost 1 base; unmatched junction nucleotides: 3. The DNA for the CDR3 is TGTGCCTGGAGTGTACGGCGGGGGGGCACAGATACGCAGTATTTT. Translation: CAWSVRRGGTDTQYF.

This chain uses TRBV6-1 with TRBJ2-7, with no clear D. Germline CDR1 is MNHNS and CDR2 is SASEGT. The CDR3 covers 12 residues. Deletions cut 7 bases from V and 2 bases from J, with 9 bases between. The CDR3 DNA sequence: TGTGCCAGCATCGACATCGCCTACGAGCAGTACTTC. Its protein product is CASIDIAYEQYF.

The genes are TRBV6-1 and TRBJ1-5; 7 bases agree with TRBD1. The J segment lost 2 bases and the V segment lost 8 bases, leaving 6 bases of the junction unmatched. In germline, CDR1 is MNHNS, CDR2 SASEGT. The CDR3 extends over 14 amino acids. For the CDR3, the DNA is TGTGCCAGCTATGACAGGGAAGGCAATCAGCCCCAGCATTTT. Translating it yields CASYDREGNQPQHF.

V is TRBV9 and J is TRBJ2-7; no clear D gene. V lost 0 bases to trimming and J lost 0 bases, with 10 bases between them. Germline CDR1 reads SGDLS; CDR2 reads YYNGEE. CDR3 length: 15 amino acids. The CDR3 here is CASSVGSTNSYEQYF. The CDR3 region has the DNA TGTGCCAGCAGCGTAGGGTCCACAAACTCCTACGAGCAGTACTTC.

The chain joins TRBV11-1 to TRBJ2-7; a weak D match, TRBD2 (7 bases). Germline V gene data show CDR1 as SGHAT and CDR2 as FQDESV (reference sequence). Trimming took 1 base from V and 1 from J, leaving 20 bases between them. The CDR3 is made up of 18 amino acids. The CDR3 loop reads CASSLGRSGGRVSYEQYF. CDR3 DNA sequence: TGTGCCAGCAGCTTAGGAAGGTCCGGGGGGCGCGTGTCCTACGAGCAGTACTTC.

The rearrangement joins TRBV18 to TRBJ2-2; D may be TRBD2 (6 bases). V was clipped by 2 bases and J by 4 bases, with 8 bases between them. The CDR3 totals 14 residues. Germline CDR1 KGHSH, CDR2 LQKENI. Here the CDR3 reads CASSPTGGTGELFF. CDR3 DNA: TGTGCCAGCTCACCAACCGGGGGCACCGGGGAGCTGTTTTTT.

This clone appeared once. The chain links TRBV5-1 to TRBJ2-2; perhaps TRBD1 as D (6 bases). CDR1 and CDR2 (germline): SGHRS, YFSETQ. CDR3 length: 14 residues. Trimming took off 2 bases at V and 3 bases at J, with 8 bases between the two ends. CDR3 DNA sequence: TGCGCCAGCAGCTTACAGGGAGACACCGGGGAGCTGTTTTTT. This encodes CASSLQGDTGELFF.

The J gene is TRBJ1-3, the V gene TRBV4-1; D perhaps matches TRBD1 (6 bases). Germline V lookup: CDR1 MGHRA, CDR2 YSYEKL. Between the trimmed V and J ends, which lost 4 bases and 2 bases, there was a span of 9 bases. CDR3 length: 14 amino acids. CDR3 DNA sequence: TGCGCCAGCAGCCCCCAGGGGACTGGAAACACCATATATTTT. Translation gives CASSPQGTGNTIYF.

The chain couples TRBV5-6 to TRBJ1-1, with 8 bases that match TRBD1. The CDR3 sequence is 15 residues long. V shed 4 bases, J shed 4 bases, and the junction held 9 bases outside the gene matches. Germline lookup yields CDR1 SGHDT and CDR2 YYEEEE. CDR3: CASSGWTGRVTEAFF. CDR3 DNA: TGTGCCAGCAGCGGGTGGACAGGGCGGGTCACTGAAGCTTTCTTT.

The chain carries TRBV19 and TRBJ2-7, with TRBD2 as a possible D gene (5 bases). CDR3 length: 14 amino acids. Trimming left V 4 bases short and J 1 base short, with 11 bases between. Germline-derived CDR1 and CDR2 are LNHDA and SQIVND (reference sequence). The CDR3 protein is CASSTLGGSYEQYF. The CDR3 nucleotides are TGTGCCAGTAGTACGCTTGGCGGGTCCTACGAGCAGTACTTC.

This clone was recorded only once. The chain carries TRBV6-5 and TRBJ1-1, with no clear D. The germline V gene has CDR1 MNHEY and CDR2 SVGAGI. This CDR3 has 16 residues. The V and J ends lost 0 bases and 1 base respectively, with 12 bases between them. In DNA form, the CDR3 reads TGTGCCAGCAGTTACTCGAGGGAGGGCACGAACACTGAAGCTTTCTTT. It yields the protein CASSYSREGTNTEAFF.

As to this clone: A read error may account for a junction end that differs from germline. Distinct nucleotide sequences in the sample also encode this CDR3. The J gene is TRBJ2-1, the V gene TRBV11-2; TRBD2 is a possible D gene (6 bases). The CDR3 has 15 residues. Germline V gene lookup returns CDR1 SGHAT and CDR2 FQNNGV. DNA for the CDR3: TGTGCCAGCAGCGACGGGACTGGTTCCTACAATGAACAGTTCTTC. Translating it yields CASSDGTGSYNEQFF.

The V and J genes are TRBV6-5 and TRBJ1-4, with D uncertain. Trimming removed 1 base at V and 5 bases at J, with 8 bases between. The CDR3 spans 14 residues. The germline gives CDR1 MNHEY, CDR2 SVGAGI. This CDR3 is CASSYWGENEKLFF. The CDR3 DNA is TGTGCCAGCAGTTACTGGGGAGAGAATGAAAAACTGTTTTTT.

The rearrangement uses TRBV5-1 and TRBJ1-2; D is unclear. Germline assignment: CDR1 SGHRS and CDR2 YFSETQ. Trimming stripped 3 bases from V and 0 bases from J, with 9 bases between. The CDR3 has 14 residues. The CDR3 nucleotides read TGCGCCAGCAGCTCCGGGAGTTCTAACTATGGCTACACCTTC. Amino acids: CASSSGSSNYGYTF.

The genes are TRBV7-9 and TRBJ2-1, with 7 nucleotides matching TRBD2. Germline CDR1 is SEHNR and CDR2 is FQNEAQ (reference sequence). V dropped 2 bases and J dropped 4; count of bases not matched to a gene: 2. This CDR3 is 14 amino acids long. CDR3 in DNA: TGTGCCAGCAGCTTACAGGGAGGGTACAATGAGCAGTTCTTC. Its protein product is CASSLQGGYNEQFF. Full variable domain (rest looked up from reference TRBV7-9 and TRBJ2-1): DTGVSQNPRHKITKRGQNVTFRCDPISEHNRLYWYRQTLGQGPEFLTYFQNEAQLEKSRLLSDRFSAERPKGSFSTLEIQRTEQGDSAMYLCASSLQGGYNEQFFGPGTRLTVL.

The V and J genes are TRBV7-9 and TRBJ2-1, with 9 bases aligning to TRBD1. The CDR3 totals 15 residues. CDR1 and CDR2 (germline): SEHNR, FQNEAQ (reference sequence). After removal of 3 bases from V and 6 bases from J, the junction contained 6 bases not matched to a gene. In DNA, the CDR3 is TGTGCCAGCAGCTTGGGGACAGGGTCCGTCAATGAGCAGTTCTTC. Amino acids: CASSLGTGSVNEQFF.

In its sample, this clone was seen a few times. This chain joins TRBV7-2 and TRBJ1-5, with 8 bases lining up with TRBD1. Germline trimming cut 3 bases from V and 2 bases from J; bases unmatched to any gene: 3. The V gene's germline CDR1 is SGHTA and CDR2 FQGNSA. The CDR3 is made up of 15 amino acids. Here the CDR3 DNA reads TGTGCCAGCAGCTTCGACAGGGGAGGCAATCAGCCCCAGCATTTT. It codes for CASSFDRGGNQPQHF.

This clone has only one observation. The chain has TRBV30 and TRBJ1-6; 7 bases are shared with TRBD1. The V segment lost 4 bases and the J segment 6 bases; nucleotides outside the gene matches: 3. CDR1 and CDR2 from the germline V gene are GTSNPN and SVGIG (reference sequence). This CDR3 spans 13 amino acids. CDR3 in amino acids: CAWNRQGNSPLHF. The CDR3 region has the DNA TGTGCCTGGAACCGACAGGGTAATTCACCCCTCCACTTT.

V and J are TRBV6-6 and TRBJ1-2; no definite D call. The CDR3 sequence is 12 residues long. Per the germline V gene, CDR1 is MNHNY and CDR2 is SVGAGI (reference sequence). V lost 2 bases and J 3 bases, leaving 4 bases between the germline ends. CDR3: CASSYEDYGYTF. CDR3 bases: TGTGCCAGCAGTTACGAGGACTATGGCTACACCTTC.

This chain connects TRBV7-3 to TRBJ2-1, with 8 bases identical to TRBD2. The CDR3 loop spans 15 amino acids. The ends lost 3 bases at V and 6 bases at J; junction bases unmatched: 7. CDR1 is SGHTA, CDR2 FQGTGA, per germline. This CDR3 reads CASSFGTSGLNEQFF. The CDR3 DNA reads as TGTGCCAGCAGCTTCGGGACTAGTGGACTCAATGAGCAGTTCTTC.

The CDR3 sequence is CASRRQGAEGNTIYF. The CDR3 DNA reads as TGTGCCAGCAGGCGACAGGGGGCGGAGGGAAACACCATATATTTT. This chain joins TRBV6-5 and TRBJ1-3; 10 nucleotides match TRBD1. Germline lookup yields CDR1 MNHEY and CDR2 SVGAGI. CDR3 length equals 15 residues. V gave up 6 bases and J gave up 4 bases; unmatched junction bases: 6.